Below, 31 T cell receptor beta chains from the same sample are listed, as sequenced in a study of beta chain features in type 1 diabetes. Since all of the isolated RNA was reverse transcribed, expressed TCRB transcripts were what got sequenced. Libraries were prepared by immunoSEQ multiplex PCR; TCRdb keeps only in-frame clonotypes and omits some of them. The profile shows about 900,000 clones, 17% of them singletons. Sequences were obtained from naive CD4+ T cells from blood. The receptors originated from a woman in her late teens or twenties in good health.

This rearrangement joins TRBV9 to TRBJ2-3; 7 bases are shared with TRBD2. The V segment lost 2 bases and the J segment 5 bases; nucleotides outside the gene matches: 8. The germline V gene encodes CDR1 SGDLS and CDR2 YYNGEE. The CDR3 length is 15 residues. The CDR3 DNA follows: TGTGCCAGCAGCGTTAGCGGGCGAGAGGTAGATACGCAGTATTTT. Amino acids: CASSVSGREVDTQYF.

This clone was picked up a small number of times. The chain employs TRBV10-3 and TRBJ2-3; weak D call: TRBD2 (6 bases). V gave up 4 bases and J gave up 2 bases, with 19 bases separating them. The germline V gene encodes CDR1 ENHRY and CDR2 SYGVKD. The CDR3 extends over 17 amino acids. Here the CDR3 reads CAISGRTTTSFTDTQYF. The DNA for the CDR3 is TGTGCCATCAGTGGCCGGACTACCACATCTTTCACAGATACGCAGTATTTT.

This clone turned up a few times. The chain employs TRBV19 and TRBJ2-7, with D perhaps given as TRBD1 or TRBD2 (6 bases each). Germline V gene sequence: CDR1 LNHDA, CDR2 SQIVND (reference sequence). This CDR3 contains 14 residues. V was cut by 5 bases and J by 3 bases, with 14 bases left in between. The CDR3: CASSPEGGSYEQYF. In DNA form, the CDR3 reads TGTGCCAGTAGTCCCGAAGGGGGGAGCTACGAGCAGTACTTC.

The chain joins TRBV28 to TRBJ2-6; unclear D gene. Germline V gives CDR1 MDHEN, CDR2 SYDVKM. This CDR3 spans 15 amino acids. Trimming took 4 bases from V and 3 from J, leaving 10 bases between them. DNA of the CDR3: TGTGCCAGCAGTTCCCCCACTGGTGGGGCCAACGTCCTGACTTTC. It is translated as CASSSPTGGANVLTF.

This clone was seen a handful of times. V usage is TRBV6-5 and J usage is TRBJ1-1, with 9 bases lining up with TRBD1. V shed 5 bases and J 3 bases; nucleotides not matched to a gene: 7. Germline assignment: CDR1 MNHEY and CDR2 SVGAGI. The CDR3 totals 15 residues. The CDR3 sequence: CASSPGQGGHTEAFF. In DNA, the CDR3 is TGTGCCAGCAGTCCGGGACAGGGTGGGCACACTGAAGCTTTCTTT.

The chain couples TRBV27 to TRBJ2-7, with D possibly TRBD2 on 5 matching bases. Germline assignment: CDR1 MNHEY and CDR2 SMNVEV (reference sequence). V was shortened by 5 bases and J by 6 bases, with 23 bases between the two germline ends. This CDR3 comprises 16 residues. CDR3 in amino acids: CASSPRVTGKGGEQYF. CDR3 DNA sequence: TGTGCCAGCAGTCCACGGGTCACGGGGAAGGGTGGCGAGCAGTACTTC.

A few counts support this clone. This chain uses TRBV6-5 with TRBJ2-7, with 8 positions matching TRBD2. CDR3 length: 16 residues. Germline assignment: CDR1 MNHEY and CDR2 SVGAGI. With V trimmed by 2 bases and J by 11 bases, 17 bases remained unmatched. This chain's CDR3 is CASSYGSTSVTTVEYF. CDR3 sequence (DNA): TGTGCCAGCAGTTACGGATCGACTAGCGTGACGACGGTAGAGTACTTC.

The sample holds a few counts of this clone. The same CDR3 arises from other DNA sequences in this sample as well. CDR3 nucleotides: TGTGCCAGCAGTTCGGGGCAGACGCAAGAGACCCAGTACTTC. Its protein product is CASSSGQTQETQYF. The V and J genes are TRBV28 and TRBJ2-5; D may correspond to TRBD1 or TRBD2 (5 bases each). The CDR3 runs to 14 residues. The V end lost 4 bases, the J end lost 2 bases, and 11 bases lay between the germline ends. The germline gives CDR1 MDHEN, CDR2 SYDVKM.

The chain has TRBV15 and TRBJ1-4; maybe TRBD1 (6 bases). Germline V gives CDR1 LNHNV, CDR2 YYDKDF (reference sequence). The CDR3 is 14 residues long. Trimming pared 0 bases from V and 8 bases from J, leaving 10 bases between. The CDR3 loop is CATSRDRGLEKLFF. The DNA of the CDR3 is TGTGCCACCAGCAGAGACAGGGGCTTGGAAAAACTGTTTTTT.

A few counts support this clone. The CDR3 bases are TGCGCCAGCAGCCAGGAGACAGGCTCCGGGGCCAACGTCCTGACTTTC. Translated: CASSQETGSGANVLTF. This chain uses TRBV4-3 with TRBJ2-6; tentative D call: TRBD1 (6 bases). Looked up from germline, CDR1 is LGHNA and CDR2 is YSLEER. This CDR3 has 16 residues. Trimming shortened V by 3 bases and J by 4 bases, and 13 bases separated the two germline ends.

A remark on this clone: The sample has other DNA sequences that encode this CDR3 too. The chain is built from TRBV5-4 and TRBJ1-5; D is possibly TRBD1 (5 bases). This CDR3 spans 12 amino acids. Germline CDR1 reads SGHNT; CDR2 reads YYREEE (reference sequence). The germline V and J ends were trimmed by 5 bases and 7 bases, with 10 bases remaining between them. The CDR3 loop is CASSSQGQPQHF. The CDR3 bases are TGTGCCAGCAGTTCTCAGGGACAGCCCCAGCATTTT.

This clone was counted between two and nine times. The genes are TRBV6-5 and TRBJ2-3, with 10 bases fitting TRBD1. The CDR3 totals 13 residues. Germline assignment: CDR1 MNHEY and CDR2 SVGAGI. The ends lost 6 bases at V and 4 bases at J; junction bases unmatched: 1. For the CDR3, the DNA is TGTGCCAGCAGGGGGACAGGGGCAGATACGCAGTATTTT. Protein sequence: CASRGTGADTQYF.

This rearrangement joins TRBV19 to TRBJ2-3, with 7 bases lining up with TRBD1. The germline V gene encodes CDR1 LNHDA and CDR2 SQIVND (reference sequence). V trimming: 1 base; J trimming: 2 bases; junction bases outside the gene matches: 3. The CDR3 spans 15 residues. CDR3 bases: TGTGCCAGTAGTATAGTAGGGGGCTCCACAGATACGCAGTATTTT. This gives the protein CASSIVGGSTDTQYF.

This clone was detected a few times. CDR3 nucleotides: TGTGCCAGCAGCTTAGGTAGTGCCTCCTACAATGAGCAGTTCTTC. Amino acids: CASSLGSASYNEQFF. The chain joins TRBV7-8 to TRBJ2-1; no clear D gene. The CDR3 is 15 residues long. Germline CDR1 and CDR2: SGHVS and FQNEAQ. Trimming removed 1 base from V and 0 bases from J, with 7 bases in between.

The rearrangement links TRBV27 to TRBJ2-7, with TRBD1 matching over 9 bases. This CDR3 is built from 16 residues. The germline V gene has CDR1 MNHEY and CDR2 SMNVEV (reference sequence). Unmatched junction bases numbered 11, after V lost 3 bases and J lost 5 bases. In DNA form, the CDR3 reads TGTGCCAGCAGTTTTCGAGGGGACAGGGTCATTGACGAGCAGTACTTC. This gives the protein CASSFRGDRVIDEQYF.

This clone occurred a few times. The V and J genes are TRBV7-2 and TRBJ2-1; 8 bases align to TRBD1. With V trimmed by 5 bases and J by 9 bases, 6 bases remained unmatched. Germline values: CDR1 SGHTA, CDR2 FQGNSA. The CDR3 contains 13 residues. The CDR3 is CASSPQGASEQFF. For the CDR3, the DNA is TGTGCCAGCAGCCCTCAGGGGGCTAGTGAGCAGTTCTTC.

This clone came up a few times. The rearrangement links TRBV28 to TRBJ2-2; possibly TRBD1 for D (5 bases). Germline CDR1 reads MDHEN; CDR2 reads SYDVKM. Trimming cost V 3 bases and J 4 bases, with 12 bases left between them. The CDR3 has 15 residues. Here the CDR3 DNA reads TGTGCCAGCAGTTTGTCAGGGTACAGCACCGGGGAGCTGTTTTTT. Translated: CASSLSGYSTGELFF.

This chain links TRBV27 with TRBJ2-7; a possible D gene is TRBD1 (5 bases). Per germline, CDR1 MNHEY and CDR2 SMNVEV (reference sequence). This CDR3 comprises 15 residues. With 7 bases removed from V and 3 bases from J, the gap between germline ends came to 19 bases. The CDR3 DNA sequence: TGTGCCAGCAATTGGTCCAGGGCCCTACTCTACGAGCAGTACTTC. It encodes CASNWSRALLYEQYF.

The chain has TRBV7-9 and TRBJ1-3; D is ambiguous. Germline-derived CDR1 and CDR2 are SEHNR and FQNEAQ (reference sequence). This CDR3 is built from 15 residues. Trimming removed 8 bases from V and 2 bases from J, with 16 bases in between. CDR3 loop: CASRLMGATGNTIYF. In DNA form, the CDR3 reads TGTGCCAGCCGACTGATGGGAGCAACTGGAAACACCATATATTTT.

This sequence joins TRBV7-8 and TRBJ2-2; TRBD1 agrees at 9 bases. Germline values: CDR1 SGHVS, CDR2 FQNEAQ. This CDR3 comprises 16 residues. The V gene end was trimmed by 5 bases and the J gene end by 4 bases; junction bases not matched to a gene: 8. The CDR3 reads CASSRDRAVGTGELFF. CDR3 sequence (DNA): TGTGCCAGCAGCCGGGACAGGGCCGTAGGCACCGGGGAGCTGTTTTTT. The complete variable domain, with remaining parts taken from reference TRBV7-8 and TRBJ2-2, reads GAGVSQSPRYKVAKRGQDVALRCDPISGHVSLFWYQQALGQGPEFLTYFQNEAQLDKSGLPSDRFFAERPEGSVSTLKIQRTQQEDSAVYLCASSRDRAVGTGELFFGEGSRLTVL.

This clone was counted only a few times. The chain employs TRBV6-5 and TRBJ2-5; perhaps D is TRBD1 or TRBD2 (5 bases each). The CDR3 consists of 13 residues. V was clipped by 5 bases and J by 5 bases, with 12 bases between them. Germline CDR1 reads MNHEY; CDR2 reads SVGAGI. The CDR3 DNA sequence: TGTGCCAGCAGTCCACTATGGGGGGAGACCCAGTACTTC. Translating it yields CASSPLWGETQYF.

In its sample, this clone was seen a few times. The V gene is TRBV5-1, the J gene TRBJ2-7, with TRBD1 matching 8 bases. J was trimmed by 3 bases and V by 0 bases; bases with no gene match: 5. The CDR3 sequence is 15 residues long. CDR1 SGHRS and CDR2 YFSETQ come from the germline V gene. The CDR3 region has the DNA TGCGCCAGCAGCTTGGCGGGACAGGTAGACTACGAGCAGTACTTC. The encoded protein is CASSLAGQVDYEQYF. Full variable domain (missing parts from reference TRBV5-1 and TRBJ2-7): KAGVTQTPRYLIKTRGQQVTLSCSPISGHRSVSWYQQTPGQGLQFLFEYFSETQRNKGNFPGRFSGRQFSNSRSEMNVSTLELGDSALYLCASSLAGQVDYEQYFGPGTRLTVT.

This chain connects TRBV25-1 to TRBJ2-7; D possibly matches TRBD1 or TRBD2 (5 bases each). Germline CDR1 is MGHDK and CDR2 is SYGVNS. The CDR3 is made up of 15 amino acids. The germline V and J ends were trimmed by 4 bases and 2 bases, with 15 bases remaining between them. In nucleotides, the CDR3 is TGTGCCAGCAGTGTGGTTCGGGGCCGGGCCTACGAGCAGTACTTC. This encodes CASSVVRGRAYEQYF.

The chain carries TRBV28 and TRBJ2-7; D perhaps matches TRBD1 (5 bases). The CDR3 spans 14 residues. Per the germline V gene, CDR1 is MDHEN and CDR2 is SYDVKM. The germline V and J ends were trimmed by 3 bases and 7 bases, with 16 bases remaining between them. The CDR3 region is CASSFVGEHREQYF. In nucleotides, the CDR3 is TGTGCCAGCAGTTTCGTAGGGGAACATAGGGAGCAGTACTTC.

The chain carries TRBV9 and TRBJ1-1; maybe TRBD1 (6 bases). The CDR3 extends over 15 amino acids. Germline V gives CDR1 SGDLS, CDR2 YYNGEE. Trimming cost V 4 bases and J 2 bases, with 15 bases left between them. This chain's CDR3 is CASSTQGRLNTEAFF. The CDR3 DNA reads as TGTGCCAGCAGCACCCAGGGGCGCTTAAACACTGAAGCTTTCTTT.

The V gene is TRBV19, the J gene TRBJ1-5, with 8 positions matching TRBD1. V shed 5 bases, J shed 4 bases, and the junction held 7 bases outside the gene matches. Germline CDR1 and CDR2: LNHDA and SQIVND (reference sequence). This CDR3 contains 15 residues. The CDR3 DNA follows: TGTGCCAGTAGTTTTGGGACAGGCCGTAATCAGCCCCAGCATTTT. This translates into CASSFGTGRNQPQHF.

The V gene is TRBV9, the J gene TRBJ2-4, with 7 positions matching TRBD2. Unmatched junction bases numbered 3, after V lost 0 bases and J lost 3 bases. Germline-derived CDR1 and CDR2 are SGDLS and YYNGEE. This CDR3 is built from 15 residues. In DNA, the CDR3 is TGTGCCAGCAGCGTAGGTTCGGGGGGCAAAAACATTCAGTACTTC. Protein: CASSVGSGGKNIQYF.

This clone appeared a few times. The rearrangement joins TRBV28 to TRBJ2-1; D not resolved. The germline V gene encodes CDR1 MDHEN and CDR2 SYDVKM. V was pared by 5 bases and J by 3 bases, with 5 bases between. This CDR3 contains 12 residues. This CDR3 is CASSQLYNEQFF. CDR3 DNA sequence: TGTGCCAGCAGTCAACTCTACAATGAGCAGTTCTTC.

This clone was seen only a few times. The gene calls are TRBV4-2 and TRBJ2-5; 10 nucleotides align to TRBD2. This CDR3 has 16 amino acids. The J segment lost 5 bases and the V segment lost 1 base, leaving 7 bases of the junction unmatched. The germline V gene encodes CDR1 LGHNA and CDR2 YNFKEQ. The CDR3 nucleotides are TGTGCCAGCAGCCAAGCGGCTAGCGGGAGTGTGGAGACCCAGTACTTC. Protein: CASSQAASGSVETQYF.

The CDR3 region has the DNA TGTGCCAGCAGTACCCCGGCAACCGGGGAGCTGTTTTTT. The encoded protein is CASSTPATGELFF. This sequence joins TRBV28 and TRBJ2-2; D gene uncertain. The germline gives CDR1 MDHEN, CDR2 SYDVKM. CDR3 size: 13 residues. Between the trimmed V and J ends, which lost 5 bases and 5 bases, there was a span of 9 bases.

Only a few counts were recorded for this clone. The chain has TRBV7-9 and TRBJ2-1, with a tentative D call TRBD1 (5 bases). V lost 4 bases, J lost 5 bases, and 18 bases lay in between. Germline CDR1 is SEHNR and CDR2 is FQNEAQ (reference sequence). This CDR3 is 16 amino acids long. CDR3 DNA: TGTGCCAGCAGCTCCCCTTGGGGCGGAAGCAACAATGAGCAGTTCTTC. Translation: CASSSPWGGSNNEQFF.